This T cell receptor (beta chain) was sequenced for a study of blood T cell repertoires in COVID-19 (TCRdb year 2020). Context from the whole study: Samples from collaborators originated in the United States, Italy and Spain and spanned both the acute and convalescent phases of COVID-19. Deeply sampled blood TCRbeta repertoires from subjects exposed to, actively infected with, or recovered from COVID-19 were included in the dataset. A freely available public database, intended as a resource for researchers studying the immune response to SARS-CoV-2, is where the repertoires were released. The prospective study material was composed of cDNA or gDNA derived from T cells, B-cell-depleted T cells, or PBMCs. Sample metadata almost always included a de-identified subject ID, COVID-19 status, age in years and sex. Samples were obtained from the ongoing ImmuneRACE study (first 160 participants) and from over a thousand subjects provided by 6 global collaborators. Where available, HLA class I and class II types were obtained from metadata supplied by the sample provider rather than from assay-based typing.

The immunoSEQ Assay, a bias-controlled multiplex PCR, was used to amplify TCRbeta CDR3 regions from genomic DNA. Regarding the original processing steps: Within the assay, amplification of reference gene primers was used to estimate how many nucleated cells each sample contained. Sequence reads were collapsed and filtered to measure the absolute abundance of every unique TCRbeta CDR3 rearrangement. For each sample, productive Simpson clonality was calculated by taking the square root of Simpson's diversity index across productive rearrangements. TCRdb took over this immuneACCESS table, retaining in-frame rearrangements with V and J assigned. Such tables are incomplete; in checked studies, under half of the missing clones stem from an unresolved V gene, and the remainder is unexplained. The V and J calls and clone size come from that table; D and trimming were worked out from the DNA. This sample lists around 150,000 clones; 65% to 80% were detected once. The ten largest clones take up 15% to 20% of the sample.

The study at large found these results: Clinical and demographic metadata were provided uncurated, with the amount varying by source and participant.

Notes on this clone: Its cognate antigen has yet to be identified. Per-base qualities were not stored, and no clone one base away is much larger.

CDR1 and CDR2, looked up from the germline V gene, are SGHTS and YDEGEE. From V the trimming removes 1 base and from J it removes 2 bases, while the gene matches leave 11 bases of the junction unaccounted for. The CDR3 sequence holds 18 residues, the cysteine and phenylalanine included. The entry retains the CDR3 DNA only, 54 bases that are in frame from base 1. Whole blood was collected in K2EDTA tubes by collaborating institutions according to the institutions' own protocols. For TCRbeta analysis, collaborator samples were shipped as frozen whole blood, as isolated PBMCs, or as DNA extracted from either sample type.

This TCR derives from a man in his forties or fifties with acute or convalescent COVID-19. The receptor chain draws on TRBV5-8 and TRBJ2-3, with 9 bases matching TRBD2. The sample consisted of peripheral blood. The nucleotides are TGTGCCAGCAGCTTGTTCGCTAGCGGGGCAACTACCACAGATACGCAGTATTTT. This encodes CASSLFASGATTTDTQYF.